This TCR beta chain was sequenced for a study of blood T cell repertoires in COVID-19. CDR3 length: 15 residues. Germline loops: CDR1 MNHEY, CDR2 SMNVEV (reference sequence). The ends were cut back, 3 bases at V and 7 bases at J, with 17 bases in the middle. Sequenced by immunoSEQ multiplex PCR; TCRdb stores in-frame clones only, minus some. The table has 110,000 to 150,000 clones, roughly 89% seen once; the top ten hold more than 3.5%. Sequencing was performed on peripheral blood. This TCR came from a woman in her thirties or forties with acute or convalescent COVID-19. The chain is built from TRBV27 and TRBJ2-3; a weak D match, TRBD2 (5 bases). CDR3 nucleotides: TGTGCCAGCAGTTTGGCACATGGGCCCGGGAATACGCAGTATTTT. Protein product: CASSLAHGPGNTQYF.